The sample holds one count of the clone carrying this TCR beta chain. Its antigen is not identified. The CDR3 sequence is 17 residues long. Germline V CDR1 and CDR2: DFQATT, SNEGSKA (reference sequence). V was shortened by 5 bases and J by 3 bases, with 24 bases between the two germline ends. The data are from a study of T cells in Graves' hyperthyroidism and ophthalmopathy. Broader study findings: Blood also contained most expanded thyroid clonotypes above 0.001.

Over 18 months, lack of ophthalmopathy progression marked Graves' hyperthyroidism as stable. Patients aged 18 to 65 had newly diagnosed hyperthyroidism that had lasted under 2 months. Diagnoses used clinical symptoms, serum thyroxine and TRAb, thyroid ultrasound and orbital computed tomography. Amplification targeted TCR beta CDR3 regions from RNA transcripts. The TCR CDR3 first-round RT-PCR relied on the HTBI primer set. Each CDR3 protein gets one entry after TCRdb re-called the multiplex PCR reads with MiXCR. The repertoire includes about 700,000 distinct CDR3 sequences, roughly 15% of them detected once, and more than 8.5% sits in the top ten.

The receptor was derived from a woman aged 18-35 years with Graves' hyperthyroidism. The specimen was blood. The chain is built from TRBV20-1 and TRBJ2-3; D uncertain. As DNA, the CDR3 is TGCAGTGCTGCCCCCCGGGTCCATTGGAACGAGACAGATACGCAGTATTTT. Its protein product is CSAAPRVHWNETDTQYF.